The sequence of this T cell receptor (beta chain) was determined in a study of shared clonotypes between healthy human individuals (dated by TCRdb to the early 2020s). Context from the whole study: Two women and a few men aged 18 to 49 years were included in the cohort. For each donor, CD4 naive and CD4 memory were each run on three plates, CD8 naive on two plates, and CD8 memory on one plate. To estimate repertoire size and how much clonotypes are shared between individuals, the study performed deep sequencing of blood TCR repertoires from roughly five healthy adults. Different laboratories and diverse techniques were used to prepare libraries and sequence TCR repertoires, to increase sequencing depth and limit assay-specific biases. Per donor, leukapheresis produced somewhere between about 0.8 and 9.5 billion PBMCs.

As for this clone: The clone's antigen remains unknown. Base qualities are not at hand, and no much larger clone is one base apart.

CDR1 and CDR2, per the germline V gene, are SGDLS and YYNGEE. Inclusive of the bounding cysteine and phenylalanine, the CDR3 is 14 residues long. Only the CDR3 part of the read is kept: 42 bases, read in frame from the first base. Trimming accounts for 4 bases at V and 7 bases at J, while the number of junction bases matched to no gene is 6. TCR CDR3 regions were amplified from genomic DNA by multiplex PCR using the deep immunoSEQ assay. Extracted genomic DNA from each cell subset was distributed evenly across all wells of several immunoSEQ 96-well plates, and each plate was treated as a replicate. For sorted subsets, each replicate PCR was loaded with 150 to 250 ng genomic DNA, equivalent to 32,000 or so T cell genomes. Purified libraries were quantified with a Qubit 3.0 fluorometer, sized on a Bioanalyzer 2100, and re-quantified with the KAPA Library Quantification kit. A separate single-read 150-cycle Illumina NextSeq 550 flow cell was used to sequence each immunoSEQ 96-well plate. For the original study's pipeline: Because the immunoSEQ output included only junctional sequences and no quality scores, the filtering could not be the same as the filtering used for full-length reads. To assign V/J genes and CDR3, sequences were annotated against IMGT germline references using PyIR, a Python wrapper for IgBLAST v1.9. Any read was removed if the V/J assignment was weak (E-value above 1e-6), the CDR3 was missing, or the read contained stop codons, out-of-frame junctions, or ambiguous translated residues. A V3J clonotype was defined by an identical inferred V gene, J gene, and CDR3 amino acid sequence. The percentage overlap between two repertoires was calculated by dividing the number of shared unique clonotypes by the size of the smaller repertoire. Repertoire richness was assessed with RTK rarefaction, the Chao1 estimator, and Recon v2.1 estimates of unobserved clonotypes. Generation probabilities for all TCRbeta clonotypes obtained by the gDNA method from several donors were computed using OLGA. TCRdb re-hosts the immuneACCESS table, in-frame sequences only. Its copies lack some clones; in the studies checked, an unresolved V gene accounts for under half of them, and the cause for the rest is not known. V and J calls plus clone size are reproduced from that table; the DNA served to infer D and trimming. The sample data list about 820,000 clones, and 80% to 95% of these were observed just once. Of the sample, about 24% is held by the ten largest clones.

What the study reported, not specific to this receptor: Pairwise subsampling indicated that sequencing depth was expected to affect the degree of clonotype sharing among donors. Compared with non-shared clonotypes, the clonotypes found in all four sorted-subset donors had higher generation probabilities. When a few donors were compared, the shared fraction of clonotypes was about 5.2% for naive CD4, approximately 3.5% for naive CD8, roughly 2.5% for memory CD4, and under 0.5% for memory CD8. Sampling was restricted to blood, and TCR repertoires in tissue are likely to differ from TCR repertoires in blood. Rarefaction of sorted-subset datasets indicated incomplete sequencing despite the large sequencing depth. Estimated clonotype richness was generally larger for naive than for memory subsets. Because the study included a small number of donors, the genetic and exposure-history diversity represented was limited.

For the CD8 naive samples, CD45RO-negative cells were positively selected for CCR7, yielding a CD45RA+CCR7+ population from which TemRA cells were excluded. Donors were healthy HIV-negative adults with no recently reported acute infections or vaccinations. Every donor was a Caucasian adult residing in Nashville, Tennessee, USA. Blood was collected by leukapheresis, and PBMCs were isolated by Ficoll-Histopaque density gradient centrifugation and then cryopreserved in liquid nitrogen vapor phase. Analytical flow cytometry was used to check the purity and quantity of each magnetically sorted T cell population. Genomic DNA was isolated from every sorted fraction and measured by UV absorbance on a Nanodrop 2000c.

Specimen: naive CD8+ T cells sorted from blood. What the cell subset or site label conveys for this sample: CD45RA+CCR7+. This TCR derives from a man under 40 in good health. The sequence links TRBV9 to TRBJ2-1, with 9 middle bases fitting TRBD1. At the DNA level, the sequence is TGTGCCAGCAGCTTGGGACAGGGCTGGAATGAGCAGTTCTTC. The translation is CASSLGQGWNEQFF.